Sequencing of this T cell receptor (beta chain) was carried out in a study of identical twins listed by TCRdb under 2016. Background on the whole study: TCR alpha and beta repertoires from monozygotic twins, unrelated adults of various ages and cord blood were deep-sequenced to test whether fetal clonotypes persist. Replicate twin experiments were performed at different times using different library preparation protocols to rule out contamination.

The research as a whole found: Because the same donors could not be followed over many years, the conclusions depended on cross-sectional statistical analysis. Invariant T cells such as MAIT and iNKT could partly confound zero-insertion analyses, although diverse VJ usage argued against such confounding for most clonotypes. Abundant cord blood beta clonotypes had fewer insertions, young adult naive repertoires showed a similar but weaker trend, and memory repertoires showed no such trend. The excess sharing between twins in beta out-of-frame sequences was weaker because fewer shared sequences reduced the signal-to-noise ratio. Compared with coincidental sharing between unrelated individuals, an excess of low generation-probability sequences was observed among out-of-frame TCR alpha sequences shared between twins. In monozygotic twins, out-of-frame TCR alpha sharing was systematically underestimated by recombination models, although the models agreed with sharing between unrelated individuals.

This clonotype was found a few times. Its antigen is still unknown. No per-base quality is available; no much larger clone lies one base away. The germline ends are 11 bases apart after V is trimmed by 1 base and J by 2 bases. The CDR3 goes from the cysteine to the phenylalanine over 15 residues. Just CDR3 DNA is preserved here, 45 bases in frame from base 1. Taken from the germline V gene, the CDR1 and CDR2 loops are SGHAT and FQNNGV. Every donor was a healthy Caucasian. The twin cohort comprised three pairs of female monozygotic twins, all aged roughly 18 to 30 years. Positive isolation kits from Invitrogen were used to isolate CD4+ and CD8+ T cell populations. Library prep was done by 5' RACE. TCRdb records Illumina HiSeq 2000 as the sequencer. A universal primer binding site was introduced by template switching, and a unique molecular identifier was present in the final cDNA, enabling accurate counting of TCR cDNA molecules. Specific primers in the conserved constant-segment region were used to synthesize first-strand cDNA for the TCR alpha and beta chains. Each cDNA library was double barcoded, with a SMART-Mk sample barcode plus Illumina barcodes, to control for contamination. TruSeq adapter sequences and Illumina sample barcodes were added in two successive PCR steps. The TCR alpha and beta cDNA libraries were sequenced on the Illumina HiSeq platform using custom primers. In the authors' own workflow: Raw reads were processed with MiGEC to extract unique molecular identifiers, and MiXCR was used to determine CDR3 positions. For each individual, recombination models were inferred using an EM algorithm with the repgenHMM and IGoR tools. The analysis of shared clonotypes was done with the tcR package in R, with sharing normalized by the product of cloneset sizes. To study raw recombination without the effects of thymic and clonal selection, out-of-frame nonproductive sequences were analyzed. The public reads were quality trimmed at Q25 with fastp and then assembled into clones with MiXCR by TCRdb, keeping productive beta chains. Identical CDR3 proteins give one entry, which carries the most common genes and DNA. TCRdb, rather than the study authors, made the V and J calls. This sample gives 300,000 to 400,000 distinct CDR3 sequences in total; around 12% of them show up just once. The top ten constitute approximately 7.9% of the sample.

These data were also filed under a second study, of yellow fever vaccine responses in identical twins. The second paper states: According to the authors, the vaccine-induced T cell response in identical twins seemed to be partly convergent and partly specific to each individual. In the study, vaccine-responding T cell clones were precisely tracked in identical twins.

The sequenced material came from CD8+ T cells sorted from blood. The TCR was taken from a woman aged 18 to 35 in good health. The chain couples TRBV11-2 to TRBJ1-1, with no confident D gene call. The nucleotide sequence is TGTGCCAGCAGCTTAGTGCCCAGATTTAACACTGAAGCTTTCTTT. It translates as CASSLVPRFNTEAFF.